This TCR beta chain stems from a study of neurological immune-mediated disorders. TCRdb recomputed calls from the 5' RACE reads with MiXCR, one row per CDR3 protein. The table includes around 79,000 distinct CDR3 sequences, roughly 13% detected once. This clonotype was counted ten times or more. Trimming pared 2 bases from V and 10 bases from J, leaving 12 bases between. There are 14 residues in the CDR3. From germline, CDR1 is MDHEN and CDR2 SYDVKM. The source material was PBMCs. The rearrangement links TRBV28 to TRBJ1-6; no firm D call. The clonotype was recovered from a woman aged 45-65 years in good health. CDR3 loop: CASSLDGQRSPLHF. The DNA of the CDR3 is TGTGCCAGCAGTTTAGACGGCCAGAGATCACCCCTCCACTTT.